Included here is one T cell receptor beta chain sequence, with context. As processed by the authors: Using reference gene primer amplification, nucleated cell counts were estimated. Sequencing was performed with immunoSEQ multiplex PCR; in TCRdb, only in-frame clones are kept and a portion is missing. Clone size and the V and J calls come from that table; the DNA yielded D and trimming. This table holds 85,000 to 100,000 clones, approximately 85% found once. The data belong to a study of blood T cell repertoires in COVID-19. In the study overall: The United States, Italy and Spain were the sources of the acute and convalescent COVID-19 samples. Sample material is recorded as cDNA or gDNA derived from T cells, B-cell-depleted T cells, or PBMCs.

The sequenced material came from peripheral blood. The receptor comes from a woman older than 75 with active or convalescent COVID-19.

CDR3 in DNA: TGTGCCAGCAGCCGGGGACTGCGTGCCGGCCGGGCCCCCAGGGACATTCAGTACTTC. It encodes CASSRGLRAGRAPRDIQYF. The rearrangement links TRBV4-2 to TRBJ2-4; D possibly corresponds to TRBD2 (6 bases). V shed 4 bases and J shed 8 bases, with 30 bases lying between them. CDR3 length: 19 residues. Germline V gene lookup returns CDR1 LGHNA and CDR2 YNFKEQ.